This T cell receptor (beta chain) was profiled in a study of beta chain features in type 1 diabetes. Study-level points and caveats: Naive, central memory and regulatory TCRB repertoires appeared more similar among patients than healthy donors. Shorter TCRB CDR3s, moderately but significantly so, marked every one of the four CD4+ subsets in Type 1 diabetes patients.

Via the markers CD45RO/CCR7/CD25/CD127/CD95/CD27, stem cell-like memory, regulatory, central memory and naive CD4+ cells were sorted. Turning to this clone: Antigen specificity is unknown. An end of the junction differs from the germline gene, which may be a read error.

Germline assignment: CDR1 SGDLS and CDR2 YYNGEE. The length of the CDR3 is 12 residues. The sequenced template was cDNA made from the entire isolated RNA. Here immunoSEQ multiplex PCR was the method, and the copy in TCRdb shows in-frame clones only, minus some. The sample lists about 160,000 clones, approximately 62% occurring once. Sequencing input: naive CD4+ T cells from blood. The TCR originated in a man aged 30 to 39 with type 1 diabetes. The chain combines TRBV9 with TRBJ2-4; a weak D match, TRBD2 (5 bases). The CDR3 DNA follows: TGTGCCAGCGGCGTGGAGGAAAACATTCAGTACTTC. As protein: CASGVEENIQYF.